Following are 4 T cell receptor beta chains from one sample sequenced in a study of T cell responses to AZD1222 COVID-19 vaccine. Some clones are missing from TCRdb's copy, which holds only in-frame ones; the method was immunoSEQ multiplex PCR. The sample carries 110,000 or so clones, around 84% recorded once. Specimen: peripheral blood, collected 28 days after the second AZD1222 dose. The receptors here all came from an adult who received the AZD1222 COVID-19 vaccine.

This sequence joins TRBV28 and TRBJ2-7; TRBD1 or TRBD2 may be the D gene (5 bases each). The CDR3 spans 16 residues. The germline gives CDR1 MDHEN, CDR2 SYDVKM. V lost 4 bases to trimming and J lost 1 base, with 17 bases between them. CDR3 region: CASSSRARDGSYEQYF. The CDR3 nucleotides read TGTGCCAGCAGTTCCCGCGCCCGGGACGGATCCTACGAGCAGTACTTC.

V and J are TRBV7-8 and TRBJ1-3, with 7 nucleotides matching TRBD1. The CDR3 has 16 amino acids. Germline V gene data show CDR1 as SGHVS and CDR2 as FQNEAQ. The junction had 9 bases not matched to a gene; V was cut back by 4 bases and J by 3 bases. In DNA, the CDR3 is TGTGCCAGCAGCTCAGGGACAGCCGCGTTTGGAAACACCATATATTTT. Amino acids: CASSSGTAAFGNTIYF.

This clone was recorded only once. V usage is TRBV30 and J usage is TRBJ1-2, with 9 bases that match TRBD1. Germline V CDR1 and CDR2: GTSNPN, SVGIG (reference sequence). The length of the CDR3 is 13 residues. V shed 2 bases and J 8 bases; nucleotides not matched to a gene: 6. For the CDR3, the DNA is TGTGCCTGGAGTTCTTACAGGGGGCGAGGCTACACCTTC. It yields the protein CAWSSYRGRGYTF.

The chain couples TRBV2 to TRBJ1-5; possibly TRBD1 for D (5 bases). The germline gives CDR1 SNHLY, CDR2 FYNNEI. V was shortened by 6 bases and J by 7 bases, with 16 bases between the two germline ends. The CDR3 has 14 amino acids. DNA for the CDR3: TGTGCCAGCAGGGGGGAGTCCCAGGCGCAGCCCCAGCATTTT. The encoded protein is CASRGESQAQPQHF.